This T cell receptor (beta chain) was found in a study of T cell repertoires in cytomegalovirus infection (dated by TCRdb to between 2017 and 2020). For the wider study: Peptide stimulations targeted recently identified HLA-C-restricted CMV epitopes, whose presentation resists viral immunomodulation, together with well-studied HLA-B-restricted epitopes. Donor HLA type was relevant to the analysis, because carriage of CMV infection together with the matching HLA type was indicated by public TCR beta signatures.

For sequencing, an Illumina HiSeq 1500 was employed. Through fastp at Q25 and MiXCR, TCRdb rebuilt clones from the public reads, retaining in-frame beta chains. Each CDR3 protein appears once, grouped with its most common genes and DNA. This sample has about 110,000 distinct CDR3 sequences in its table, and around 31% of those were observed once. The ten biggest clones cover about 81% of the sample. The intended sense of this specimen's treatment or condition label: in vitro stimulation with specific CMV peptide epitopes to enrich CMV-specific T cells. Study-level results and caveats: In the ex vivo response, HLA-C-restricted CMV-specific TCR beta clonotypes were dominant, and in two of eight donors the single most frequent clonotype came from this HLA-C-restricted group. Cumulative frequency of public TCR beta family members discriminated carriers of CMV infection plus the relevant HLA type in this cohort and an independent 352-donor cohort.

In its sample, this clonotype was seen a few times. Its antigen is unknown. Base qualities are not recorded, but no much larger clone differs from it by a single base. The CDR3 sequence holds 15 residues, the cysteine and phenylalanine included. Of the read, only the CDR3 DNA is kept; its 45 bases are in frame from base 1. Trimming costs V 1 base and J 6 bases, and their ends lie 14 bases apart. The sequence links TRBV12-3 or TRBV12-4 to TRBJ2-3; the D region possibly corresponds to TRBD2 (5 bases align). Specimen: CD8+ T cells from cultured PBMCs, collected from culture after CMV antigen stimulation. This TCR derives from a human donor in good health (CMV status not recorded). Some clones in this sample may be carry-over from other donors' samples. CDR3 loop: CASSLDREYKDTQYF. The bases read TGTGCCAGCAGTTTAGATAGGGAGTATAAGGATACGCAGTATTTT.